The source of this TCR beta chain is a study of cytotoxic CD8 clonotypes in ibrutinib-treated CLL. Libraries were prepared by immunoSEQ multiplex PCR; TCRdb keeps only in-frame clonotypes and omits some of them. The sample shows 300,000 to 400,000 clones, over 60% of them seen only once. The sequence came from a human donor with chronic lymphocytic leukemia. This sample comprised PBMCs, obtained after 36 months of ibrutinib treatment.

Written as DNA, the CDR3 is TGTGCCAGCAGCTTAGCGGGACAGGGTCATGAGCAGTTCTTC. Its translation: CASSLAGQGHEQFF. The chain combines TRBV7-9 with TRBJ2-1; 9 positions agree with TRBD1. CDR3 length: 14 residues. The J segment lost 8 bases and the V segment lost 0 bases, leaving 2 bases of the junction unmatched. From germline, CDR1 is SEHNR and CDR2 FQNEAQ (reference sequence).